Each of the 30 T cell receptor beta chains below was sequenced from the same sample in a study of T cell repertoires in cytomegalovirus infection. Antigens for these TCRs are unknown. TCRdb re-derived calls from the reads in MiXCR, one entry per CDR3 protein. Among around 85,000 distinct CDR3 sequences listed, approximately 45% were seen once. This specimen consisted of CD8+ T cells from cultured PBMCs, obtained from culture after CMV antigen stimulation. The receptors here all came from a human donor in good health (CMV status not recorded). Some clones in this sample may be carry-over from other donors' samples.

The chain carries TRBV5-1 and TRBJ1-5; 8 bases agree with TRBD1. CDR3 length equals 15 residues. Germline assignment: CDR1 SGHRS and CDR2 YFSETQ. Trimming took 4 bases from V and 1 from J; bases not matched to a gene: 4. The CDR3 nucleotides read TGCGCCAGCAGCCCGACAGGGGTGAGCAATCAGCCCCAGCATTTT. Its protein product is CASSPTGVSNQPQHF.

In regard to this clonotype: Germline is not matched at one junction end, which may reflect a read error. The chain employs TRBV7-6 and TRBJ2-1; TRBD2 matches at 12 bases. This CDR3 is built from 18 residues. The V gene's germline CDR1 is SGHVS and CDR2 FNYEAQ. In DNA, the CDR3 is TGTGCCAGCACCTTAGCGGGGACCCCGGGACTAGCGGGTAATGAGCAGTTCTTC. Its translation: CASTLAGTPGLAGNEQFF.

The chain has TRBV10-3 and TRBJ1-2; D gene ambiguous. This CDR3 region has 14 residues. The germline V gene has CDR1 ENHRY and CDR2 SYGVKD. Trimming took off 6 bases at V and 2 bases at J, with 13 bases between the two ends. CDR3 DNA: TGTGCCATCAGCCCCCCCGGCACCAACTATGGCTACACCTTC. Residues: CAISPPGTNYGYTF.

Here the CDR3 reads CASSFTDEAHEQFF. CDR3 coding DNA: TGTGCCAGCAGTTTCACCGACGAGGCCCATGAGCAGTTCTTC. This sequence joins TRBV27 and TRBJ2-1, with no clear D. V was cut by 3 bases and J by 8 bases, with 14 bases left in between. This CDR3 has 14 amino acids. CDR1 and CDR2 from the germline V gene are MNHEY and SMNVEV (reference sequence).

This clonotype was seen a single time. This chain links TRBV19 with TRBJ2-7, with D perhaps TRBD1 (5 bases). This CDR3 has 15 residues. V lost 6 bases, J lost 0 bases, and 15 bases lay in between. Germline V lookup: CDR1 LNHDA, CDR2 SQIVND (reference sequence). This CDR3 reads CASSLTAISSYEQYF. DNA for the CDR3: TGTGCCAGTAGCCTGACAGCTATTAGCTCCTACGAGCAGTACTTC.

The chain combines TRBV24-1 with TRBJ2-2; D gene unclear. From germline, CDR1 is KGHDR and CDR2 SFDVKD. The CDR3 length is 13 residues. V lost 0 bases, J lost 7 bases, and 5 bases lay in between. The CDR3 sequence: CATSDLEVGELFF. CDR3 in DNA: TGTGCCACCAGTGATTTGGAGGTCGGGGAGCTGTTTTTT.

This rearrangement joins TRBV27 to TRBJ2-1; no firm D call. Trimming took 0 bases from V and 6 from J, leaving 9 bases between them. From germline, CDR1 is MNHEY and CDR2 SMNVEV (reference sequence). This CDR3 comprises 14 residues. This CDR3 is CASSLSVASNEQFF. As DNA, the CDR3 is TGTGCCAGCAGTTTATCCGTAGCTAGCAATGAGCAGTTCTTC.

This clonotype has more than one count but fewer than ten. The V call is TRBV7-9, the J call TRBJ2-5; 9 nucleotides match TRBD2. There are 13 residues in the CDR3. Germline CDR1 SEHNR, CDR2 FQNEAQ (reference sequence). Unmatched junction bases numbered 6, after V lost 8 bases and J lost 5 bases. The CDR3 DNA follows: TGTGCCAGCGAGGCGGGGGGGCAGGAGACCCAGTACTTC. It translates to CASEAGGQETQYF.

This chain joins TRBV28 and TRBJ2-4; 8 bases fit TRBD2. CDR3 length: 15 residues. Looked up from germline, CDR1 is MDHEN and CDR2 is SYDVKM. Trimming at V came to 5 bases and at J to 3 bases, leaving 6 bases not matched to a gene. CDR3 region: CASSPSGTSKNIQYF. The CDR3 coding sequence is TGTGCCAGCAGTCCGTCCGGGACTAGCAAAAACATTCAGTACTTC. Looking up the rest from reference TRBV28 and TRBJ2-4 gives the full variable domain: DVKVTQSSRYLVKRTGEKVFLECVQDMDHENMFWYRQDPGLGLRLIYFSYDVKMKEKGDIPEGYSVSREKKERFSLILESASTNQTSMYLCASSPSGTSKNIQYFGAGTRLSVL.

The rearrangement joins TRBV7-8 to TRBJ2-1; 7 nucleotides match TRBD1. With V trimmed by 2 bases and J by 5 bases, 6 bases remained unmatched. CDR1 is SGHVS, CDR2 FQNEAQ, per germline. The length of the CDR3 is 15 residues. The CDR3 DNA is TGTGCCAGCAGCTTAAATCCACAGGGGAACAATGAGCAGTTCTTC. Translation: CASSLNPQGNNEQFF.

The chain joins TRBV11-2 to TRBJ1-2; 9 positions match TRBD1. The V segment lost 5 bases and the J segment 5 bases; nucleotides outside the gene matches: 6. CDR1 is SGHAT and CDR2 is FQNNGV in the germline V gene. This CDR3 is 14 amino acids long. The CDR3 bases are TGTGCCAGCAGCAACTCCGGGACAGGGTATGGCTACACCTTC. It encodes CASSNSGTGYGYTF.

The chain joins TRBV11-2 to TRBJ2-3; the match to TRBD2 covers 13 bases. The CDR3 extends over 15 amino acids. CDR1 is SGHAT and CDR2 is FQNNGV in the germline V gene. V lost 4 bases and J lost 6; bases outside the gene matches: 4. CDR3 sequence: CASSSGTSGVDTQYF. The CDR3 bases are TGTGCCAGCAGCTCCGGGACTAGCGGGGTTGATACGCAGTATTTT.

The chain carries TRBV11-2 and TRBJ2-7; D gene ambiguous. Germline CDR1 reads SGHAT; CDR2 reads FQNNGV. The CDR3 sequence is 13 residues long. The V end was cut by 0 bases, the J end by 5 bases, with 8 bases between. CDR3 residues: CASSLDPRDEQYF. CDR3 coding DNA: TGTGCCAGCAGCTTAGACCCCCGGGACGAGCAGTACTTC.

This chain connects TRBV20-1 to TRBJ2-1; D is possibly TRBD2 (5 bases). The V gene's germline CDR1 is DFQATT and CDR2 SNEGSKA (reference sequence). V lost 0 bases to trimming and J lost 3 bases, with 12 bases between them. The CDR3 sequence is 15 residues long. This chain's CDR3 is CSARDSERFYNEQFF. The CDR3 nucleotides are TGCAGTGCTAGAGATTCAGAGCGGTTCTACAATGAGCAGTTCTTC.

The chain is built from TRBV18 and TRBJ1-1; D not certain. V gave up 2 bases and J gave up 0 bases, with 7 bases separating them. CDR1 and CDR2 from the germline V gene are KGHSH and LQKENI. The CDR3 runs to 14 residues. The CDR3 region is CASSPKQVNTEAFF. In DNA, the CDR3 is TGTGCCAGCTCACCAAAGCAAGTGAACACTGAAGCTTTCTTT.

The chain is built from TRBV4-1 and TRBJ1-2; no definite D call. This CDR3 has 15 amino acids. Looked up from germline, CDR1 is MGHRA and CDR2 is YSYEKL. Trimming stripped 0 bases from V and 2 bases from J, with 10 bases between. DNA for the CDR3: TGCGCCAGCAGCCAAGAAGGAACGATCAACTATGGCTACACCTTC. Translation gives CASSQEGTINYGYTF.

The rearrangement links TRBV28 to TRBJ2-1; weak D call: TRBD1 (5 bases). Germline assignment: CDR1 MDHEN and CDR2 SYDVKM. The CDR3 spans 14 residues. V shed 8 bases and J shed 4 bases, with 15 bases lying between them. The DNA for the CDR3 is TGTGCCAGCCGACTGCCTCAGGGATACAATGAGCAGTTCTTC. Amino acid sequence: CASRLPQGYNEQFF.

The rearrangement uses TRBV5-5 and TRBJ1-3; possibly TRBD1 for D (5 bases). This CDR3 contains 21 residues. Germline loops: CDR1 SGHKS, CDR2 YYEKEE (reference sequence). The V end was cut by 5 bases, the J end by 0 bases, with 30 bases between. The CDR3 DNA is TGTGCCAGCAGATCGAAGGCCCGAAACGGACAAGGGAAGATCTCTGGAAACACCATATATTTT. It yields the protein CASRSKARNGQGKISGNTIYF.

The V and J genes are TRBV6-6 and TRBJ2-1; 11 nucleotides match TRBD2. The CDR3 contains 15 residues. Losses at the gene ends were 7 bases for V and 8 bases for J; bases not matched to a gene: 10. Germline lookup yields CDR1 MNHNY and CDR2 SVGAGI (reference sequence). The CDR3 coding sequence is TGTGCCAGCATTGACAGGGGTAGCGGGGGGGATGAGCAGTTCTTC. Translated, it gives CASIDRGSGGDEQFF.

The V and J genes are TRBV7-4 and TRBJ2-6; the D is unclear. This CDR3 has 16 amino acids. Germline V gene lookup returns CDR1 SGHVT and CDR2 SQSDAQ. The germline V and J ends were trimmed by 5 bases and 4 bases, with 15 bases remaining between them. The CDR3 DNA is TGTGCCAGCAGCCCGCCGAAGGGTTCGGGGGCCAACGTCCTGACTTTC. As protein: CASSPPKGSGANVLTF. Full variable domain (missing parts from reference TRBV7-4 and TRBJ2-6): GAGVSQSPRYKVAKRGRDVALRCDSISGHVTLYWYRQTLGQGSEVLTYSQSDAQRDKSGRPSGRFSAERPERSVSTLKIQRTEQGDSAVYLCASSPPKGSGANVLTFGAGSRLTVL.

The chain joins TRBV12-3 or TRBV12-4 to TRBJ2-1, with 8 nucleotides matching TRBD1. This CDR3 contains 13 residues. The V and J ends lost 6 bases and 8 bases, in that order; junction bases with no gene match: 6. The CDR3 nucleotides are TGTGCCAGCAGACAAACAGGGGGACATGAGCAGTTCTTC. The encoded protein is CASRQTGGHEQFF.

The V call is TRBV7-2, the J call TRBJ1-2; 8 nucleotides line up with TRBD1. The CDR3 is made up of 12 amino acids. CDR1 and CDR2 from the germline V gene are SGHTA and FQGNSA. The trim removed 7 bases at V and 8 bases at J, leaving 6 bases unmatched. The CDR3 sequence is CASNGQGWGYTF. The CDR3 coding sequence is TGTGCCAGCAACGGACAGGGCTGGGGCTACACCTTC.

This clonotype was observed a few times. This chain links TRBV27 with TRBJ2-3, with no clear D. The CDR3 contains 16 residues. The germline gives CDR1 MNHEY, CDR2 SMNVEV (reference sequence). Trimming pared 2 bases from V and 2 bases from J, leaving 14 bases between. The CDR3 is CASSLALGISTDTQYF. The CDR3 coding sequence is TGTGCCAGCAGTTTAGCGTTGGGAATTTCCACAGATACGCAGTATTTT.

This clonotype was counted a few times. The gene calls are TRBV7-6 and TRBJ2-7; D is possibly TRBD2 (6 bases). CDR1 SGHVS and CDR2 FNYEAQ come from the germline V gene. The V end lost 4 bases, the J end lost 2 bases, and 15 bases lay between the germline ends. This CDR3 comprises 15 residues. The DNA of the CDR3 is TGTGCCAGCAGCTCCCCCGGTAGCGGCCCCTACGAGCAGTACTTC. Its protein is CASSSPGSGPYEQYF.

The chain links TRBV25-1 to TRBJ2-7; D not certain. Germline V CDR1 and CDR2: MGHDK, SYGVNS. The CDR3 loop spans 11 amino acids. Between the trimmed V and J ends, which lost 4 bases and 11 bases, there was a span of 12 bases. This CDR3 reads CASSVGQREYF. CDR3 in DNA: TGTGCCAGCAGTGTAGGCCAACGGGAGTACTTC.

The gene calls are TRBV4-1 and TRBJ1-5; 7 nucleotides align to TRBD1. This CDR3 is built from 17 residues. The V segment lost 4 bases and the J segment 4 bases; nucleotides outside the gene matches: 13. In germline, CDR1 is MGHRA, CDR2 YSYEKL. The CDR3 DNA reads as TGCGCCAGCAGCCTTCAGGAGGGGGCAGGGACAAATCAGCCCCAGCATTTT. Its translation is CASSLQEGAGTNQPQHF.

This clonotype was seen repeatedly, ten times or more. The chain couples TRBV7-2 to TRBJ2-1, with 8 bases aligning to TRBD1. Germline CDR1 SGHTA, CDR2 FQGNSA. The CDR3 is 15 amino acids. The junction had 8 bases not matched to a gene; V was cut back by 6 bases and J by 4 bases. CDR3 protein: CASRQTGGRYNEQFF. Written as DNA, the CDR3 is TGTGCCAGCAGACAAACAGGGGGGAGGTACAATGAGCAGTTCTTC.

This clonotype was seen only a few times. CDR3 protein: CASSLRFLGQGAYSPLHF. The CDR3 DNA is TGTGCCAGCAGTTTAAGGTTTTTGGGACAGGGGGCTTATTCACCCCTCCACTTT. The rearrangement uses TRBV12-3 or TRBV12-4 and TRBJ1-6, with 12 bases matching TRBD1. CDR3 length: 18 residues. Trimming cost V 2 bases and J 8 bases; bases outside gene matches: 10.

This chain joins TRBV7-2 and TRBJ2-7; TRBD1 matches 9 bases. CDR1 is SGHTA and CDR2 is FQGNSA in the germline V gene. V gave up 1 base and J gave up 2 bases; unmatched junction bases: 3. The CDR3 sequence is 15 residues long. CDR3 region: CASSLGDRVTYEQYF. CDR3 bases: TGTGCCAGCAGCTTAGGGGACAGGGTAACCTACGAGCAGTACTTC.

V gene TRBV2 combines with J gene TRBJ2-1; 9 bases line up with TRBD1. V gave up 9 bases and J gave up 6 bases; unmatched junction bases: 0. CDR3 length: 11 residues. From germline, CDR1 is SNHLY and CDR2 FYNNEI. The chain's CDR3 is CARQGANEQFF. In DNA, the CDR3 is TGTGCCAGACAGGGGGCCAATGAGCAGTTCTTC.